This T cell receptor beta chain was identified in a study of T cells in Graves' hyperthyroidism and ophthalmopathy. Study-level background: The blood sample was taken at first diagnosis, before treatment began.

Among the patients, aged 18 to 65, hyperthyroidism was newly diagnosed and had lasted under 2 months. Diagnoses were made from clinical symptoms, serum measures (thyroxine and TRAb), thyroid ultrasound and orbital computed tomography. This CDR3 contains 15 residues. V was clipped by 3 bases and J by 6 bases; unmatched bases: 4. The germline gives CDR1 MDHEN, CDR2 SYDVKM. This clonotype occurred many times. Its antigen is as yet unknown. The TCR beta CDR3 regions underwent amplification using RNA transcripts as the source. HTBI primers were used for first-round RT-PCR of the TCR CDR3. TCRdb passed the multiplex PCR reads through MiXCR, listing each CDR3 protein once. The repertoire holds 600,000 to 750,000 distinct CDR3 sequences, with around 16% as singletons. Study-level results: In the blood, most expanded thyroid clonotypes above 0.001 appeared as well.

The chain recombines TRBV28 with TRBJ2-1, with 11 positions matching TRBD2. This clonotype originated in a man aged 50 or older with Graves' hyperthyroidism. Sequencing was performed on blood. The CDR3 DNA sequence: TGTGCCAGCAGTTTTGTTCTAGCGGGGGGCAATGAGCAGTTCTTC. Amino acids: CASSFVLAGGNEQFF.